Presented here are 27 T cell receptor beta chains from one specimen sequenced in a study of early stage breast cancer tumors. Produced via immunoSEQ multiplex PCR; TCRdb's table is partial and in-frame only. Found here are tens of thousands of clones, 65% to 75% of them singletons; the top ten hold around 35%. The sample consisted of blood. The receptors derive from a person aged 45-60 years with breast cancer.

The table lists this clone with a count of one. This chain joins TRBV19 and TRBJ2-3; D is uncertain. Trimming left V 3 bases short and J 0 bases short, with 10 bases between. The CDR3 contains 15 residues. The germline V gene has CDR1 LNHDA and CDR2 SQIVND (reference sequence). CDR3 nucleotide sequence: TGTGCCAGTAGTATCAGAGCATCTAGCACAGATACGCAGTATTTT. Protein: CASSIRASSTDTQYF.

The rearrangement uses TRBV18 and TRBJ2-1; the D is unclear. The V gene's germline CDR1 is KGHSH and CDR2 LQKENI. This CDR3 region has 15 residues. The V gene lost 6 bases and the J gene lost 8 bases, with 20 bases spanning the gap. The CDR3 DNA reads TGTGCCAGCTCTTCAATCCTGAAGGGTACAGATGAGCAGTTCTTC. Its protein product is CASSSILKGTDEQFF. Looking up the rest from reference TRBV18 and TRBJ2-1 gives the full variable domain: NAGVMQNPRHLVRRRGQEARLRCSPMKGHSHVYWYRQLPEEGLKFMVYLQKENIIDESGMPKERFSAEFPKEGPSILRIQQVVRGDSAAYFCASSSILKGTDEQFFGPGTRLTVL.

This clone was counted between two and nine times. The chain has TRBV9 and TRBJ2-1; 7 bases line up with TRBD2. J was trimmed by 10 bases and V by 4 bases; bases with no gene match: 11. The CDR3 consists of 14 residues. Germline CDR1 is SGDLS and CDR2 is YYNGEE. The CDR3, as DNA: TGTGCCAGCAGCAACGCCTTACCAGCGGGAGAGCAGTTCTTC. It encodes CASSNALPAGEQFF.

Here the CDR3 reads CASSDNTETNEKLFF. CDR3 coding DNA: TGTGCCAGCAGCGACAATACCGAAACTAATGAAAAACTGTTTTTT. This sequence joins TRBV6-5 and TRBJ1-4; D call uncertain. This CDR3 is 15 amino acids long. Trimming removed 6 bases from V and 1 base from J, with 12 bases in between. Germline assignment: CDR1 MNHEY and CDR2 SVGAGI.

This clone was seen a single time. The V and J genes are TRBV27 and TRBJ2-5; 15 nucleotides line up with TRBD2. Unmatched junction bases numbered 16, after V lost 5 bases and J lost 12 bases. Looked up from germline, CDR1 is MNHEY and CDR2 is SMNVEV (reference sequence). The CDR3 has 17 residues. The chain's CDR3 is CASSPGLAGGPRREEYF. The CDR3 bases are TGTGCCAGCAGTCCCGGACTAGCGGGAGGGCCCCGGCGGGAGGAGTACTTC.

This clone has just a few counts. The rearrangement uses TRBV5-6 and TRBJ1-1; 9 bases fit TRBD1. CDR3 length equals 16 residues. V shed 2 bases, J shed 1 base, and the junction held 6 bases outside the gene matches. CDR1 and CDR2 from the germline V gene are SGHDT and YYEEEE. Written as DNA, the CDR3 is TGTGCCAGCAGCTTTACCGGGACAGGGCCGAACACTGAAGCTTTCTTT. Residues: CASSFTGTGPNTEAFF.

This clone was seen a handful of times. The chain is built from TRBV11-2 and TRBJ1-2, with TRBD1 matching over 8 bases. This CDR3 spans 14 amino acids. Germline CDR1 SGHAT, CDR2 FQNNGV. V was clipped by 5 bases and J by 8 bases; unmatched bases: 10. CDR3 nucleotide sequence: TGTGCCAGCAGCGCGGACAGGGTATCGAGGGGCTACACCTTC. This encodes CASSADRVSRGYTF.

This clone appeared a few times. V and J are TRBV5-1 and TRBJ1-3, with no clear D. Germline V gene sequence: CDR1 SGHRS, CDR2 YFSETQ. With 3 bases removed from V and 0 bases from J, the gap between germline ends came to 7 bases. The CDR3 extends over 14 amino acids. CDR3 sequence reads: CASSSPSSGNTIYF. CDR3 in DNA: TGCGCCAGCAGCTCCCCCTCCTCTGGAAACACCATATATTTT.

This sequence joins TRBV2 and TRBJ2-1, with D perhaps matching TRBD1 (6 bases). Per germline, CDR1 SNHLY and CDR2 FYNNEI. Trimming shortened V by 4 bases and J by 6 bases, and 10 bases separated the two germline ends. The CDR3 is made up of 13 amino acids. The CDR3 DNA is TGTGCCAGCAGTGTCACCAGGGGCAATGAGCAGTTCTTC. Encoded protein: CASSVTRGNEQFF.

The rearrangement uses TRBV27 and TRBJ1-2; 7 nucleotides line up with TRBD1. V lost 4 bases, J lost 3 bases, and 11 bases stayed unmatched. The CDR3 sequence is 16 residues long. Germline assignment: CDR1 MNHEY and CDR2 SMNVEV (reference sequence). CDR3 region: CASSSYSGTAYYGYTF. CDR3 DNA sequence: TGTGCCAGCAGTTCCTATTCCGGGACAGCCTACTATGGCTACACCTTC.

This rearrangement joins TRBV9 to TRBJ2-7; 11 nucleotides line up with TRBD2. The length of the CDR3 is 14 residues. V lost 7 bases to trimming and J lost 3 bases; unmatched junction nucleotides: 6. Germline loops: CDR1 SGDLS, CDR2 YYNGEE. As DNA, the CDR3 is TGTGCCAGCTCAACCGGGACTAGCGGCTACGAGCAGTACTTC. Amino acid sequence: CASSTGTSGYEQYF.

The chain carries TRBV2 and TRBJ2-5, with 7 bases fitting TRBD2. Germline V gene data show CDR1 as SNHLY and CDR2 as FYNNEI. J was trimmed by 5 bases and V by 6 bases; bases with no gene match: 15. The CDR3 is 16 amino acids. Written as DNA, the CDR3 is TGTGCCAGCAGCCGAGGACTAGGGGAATTCGGGGAGACCCAGTACTTC. This encodes CASSRGLGEFGETQYF.

The V call is TRBV7-9, the J call TRBJ1-2; D perhaps matches TRBD1 (6 bases). Germline V gene data show CDR1 as SEHNR and CDR2 as FQNEAQ (reference sequence). The CDR3 runs 16 residues. The germline V and J ends were trimmed by 5 bases and 2 bases, with 18 bases remaining between them. The CDR3 protein is CASSPTGGGPNYGYTF. DNA for the CDR3: TGTGCCAGCAGCCCCACGGGGGGGGGCCCCAACTATGGCTACACCTTC.

The chain carries TRBV21-1 and TRBJ2-7. TRBV21-1 is shown as a pseudogene. The length of the CDR3 is 17 residues. CDR3 in amino acids: CASSKLRPKRVSYEQYF. The CDR3 coding sequence is TGTGCCAGCAGCAAGCTTCGACCCAAAAGAGTCTCCTACGAGCAGTACTTC.

In this sample, this clone turned up once. V is TRBV5-1 and J is TRBJ2-7; D possibly matches TRBD1 or TRBD2 (5 bases each). Germline loops: CDR1 SGHRS, CDR2 YFSETQ. This CDR3 is 16 amino acids long. V gave up 0 bases and J gave up 2 bases, with 15 bases separating them. The CDR3 sequence: CASSLASGPGPYEQYF. The CDR3 nucleotides are TGCGCCAGCAGCTTGGCCTCAGGTCCGGGACCCTACGAGCAGTACTTC.

This clone was counted once. The chain is built from TRBV29-1 and TRBJ2-5; TRBD1 is a possible D gene (5 bases). Germline values: CDR1 SQVTM, CDR2 ANQGSEA. V lost 7 bases and J lost 5, with 14 bases in between. The CDR3 sequence is 12 residues long. The CDR3, as DNA: TGCAGCGGGGTCAGGGTTCGGGAGACCCAGTACTTC. This gives the protein CSGVRVRETQYF.

This rearrangement joins TRBV7-2 to TRBJ1-3; no firm D call. In germline, CDR1 is SGHTA, CDR2 FQGNSA. This CDR3 region has 16 residues. The V end was cut by 4 bases, the J end by 0 bases, with 13 bases between. CDR3 bases: TGTGCCAGCAGCTCCCCTCAGACCCCCTCTGGAAACACCATATATTTT. Protein product: CASSSPQTPSGNTIYF.

This clone was picked up a small number of times. The chain combines TRBV5-1 with TRBJ1-1, with TRBD1 matching over 10 bases. J gave up 5 bases and V 5 bases, and 6 bases lay outside the gene matches. Germline CDR1 and CDR2: SGHRS and YFSETQ. The CDR3 contains 14 residues. The CDR3 bases are TGCGCCAGCAGACCGGGACAGGGGAGGACTGAAGCTTTCTTT. It specifies CASRPGQGRTEAFF. Combining the CDR3 with reference TRBV5-1 and TRBJ1-1 gives the whole variable domain KAGVTQTPRYLIKTRGQQVTLSCSPISGHRSVSWYQQTPGQGLQFLFEYFSETQRNKGNFPGRFSGRQFSNSRSEMNVSTLELGDSALYLCASRPGQGRTEAFFGQGTRLTVV.

This clone appeared a single time. This rearrangement joins TRBV6-1 to TRBJ2-7; possible D gene TRBD1, 6 bases. CDR3 length equals 12 residues. Trimming took 7 bases from V and 4 from J, leaving 11 bases between them. Germline V CDR1 and CDR2: MNHNS, SASEGT. As DNA, the CDR3 is TGTGCCAGCATCCAGGACAGTTACGAGCAGTACTTC. Protein sequence: CASIQDSYEQYF.

The CDR3 region has the DNA TGCGCCAGCAGGGACGGGAGGACTGGGCGTGGGGAGCAGTACTTC. Protein product: CASRDGRTGRGEQYF. V gene TRBV10-2 combines with J gene TRBJ2-7, with TRBD2 matching 7 bases. Per the germline V gene, CDR1 is WSHSY and CDR2 is SAAADI. The CDR3 is 15 residues long. Losses at the gene ends were 6 bases for V and 7 bases for J; bases not matched to a gene: 15.

This sequence joins TRBV5-6 and TRBJ1-1; D gene ambiguous. Germline assignment: CDR1 SGHDT and CDR2 YYEEEE. V lost 5 bases and J 1 base, leaving 12 bases between the germline ends. This CDR3 has 14 residues. The CDR3 nucleotides are TGTGCCAGCAGACCACAAGGACCGAACACTGAAGCTTTCTTT. Translation: CASRPQGPNTEAFF.

The chain links TRBV6-5 to TRBJ1-5; 9 bases are shared with TRBD1. J lost 6 bases, V lost 4 bases, and 4 bases had no gene match. CDR3 length: 14 amino acids. Looked up from germline, CDR1 is MNHEY and CDR2 is SVGAGI. The CDR3 DNA reads as TGTGCCAGCAGTTGGGACAGGGCTGCTCAGCCCCAGCATTTT. Translated, it gives CASSWDRAAQPQHF.

This chain links TRBV6-5 with TRBJ2-7; a possible D gene is TRBD2 (5 bases). This CDR3 is 12 amino acids long. Per germline, CDR1 MNHEY and CDR2 SVGAGI. Deletions cut 8 bases from V and 2 bases from J, with 10 bases between. Written as DNA, the CDR3 is TGTGCCAGCTCGAAGCGGACCTACGAGCAGTACTTC. Protein: CASSKRTYEQYF.

This chain links TRBV9 with TRBJ2-2; perhaps TRBD2 as D (6 bases). In germline, CDR1 is SGDLS, CDR2 YYNGEE. The CDR3 has 17 residues. Trimming pared 0 bases from V and 4 bases from J, leaving 16 bases between. Written as DNA, the CDR3 is TGTGCCAGCAGCGTAGATGGGGCGGGGTCGAGCACCGGGGAGCTGTTTTTT. Translating gives CASSVDGAGSSTGELFF.

The chain couples TRBV19 to TRBJ2-7; 15 bases line up with TRBD2. V gave up 3 bases and J gave up 1 base; unmatched junction bases: 1. This CDR3 region has 16 residues. Germline values: CDR1 LNHDA, CDR2 SQIVND (reference sequence). CDR3 DNA sequence: TGTGCCAGTAGTATCGGGACTAGCGGGAGGTCCTACGAGCAGTACTTC. This sequence encodes CASSIGTSGRSYEQYF.

This clone was detected only once. The genes are TRBV11-2 and TRBJ2-3; a weak D match, TRBD2 (6 bases). Trimming left V 3 bases short and J 5 bases short, with 15 bases between. The CDR3 contains 15 residues. Germline CDR1 and CDR2: SGHAT and FQNNGV. CDR3 DNA sequence: TGTGCCAGCAGCTTTTTAGTGGACGGGGGAGATACGCAGTATTTT. Residues: CASSFLVDGGDTQYF.

The V gene is TRBV7-3, the J gene TRBJ1-1; D is unclear. Germline V lookup: CDR1 SGHTA, CDR2 FQGTGA. Trimming pared 2 bases from V and 4 bases from J, leaving 8 bases between. The CDR3 contains 13 residues. The CDR3: CASSLDSGTEAFF. The CDR3 bases are TGTGCCAGCAGCTTAGATTCCGGCACTGAAGCTTTCTTT.